This is a list of T cell receptor beta chains from one sample in a study of T cells expressing NK-cell markers. TCRdb processed the 5' RACE reads again and assigns one entry to each CDR3 protein, with no DNA. The table counts roughly 420,000 distinct CDR3 sequences; 7.3% lies in the top ten. The specimen was blood T cells: a sorted CD56 or NKG2C T cell subset, CD4+ or CD8+ T cells, or bulk PBMC T cells (not recorded which). Receptor source: a woman aged 18-70 years in good health. The CDR3 runs from the conserved cysteine through the conserved F or W. The order of the fields is V gene, J gene, CDR3 protein.

v_gene: TRBV12-3/TRBV12-4
j_gene: TRBJ1-3
CDR3aa: CASSGRVLSGNTIYF

v_gene: TRBV7-2
j_gene: TRBJ1-2
CDR3aa: CASSFAGANYGYTF

v_gene: TRBV7-2
j_gene: TRBJ2-5
CDR3aa: CASSLSGRTPETQYF

v_gene: TRBV12-3/TRBV12-4
j_gene: TRBJ2-3
CDR3aa: CASSFGRAADTQYF

v_gene: TRBV7-9
j_gene: TRBJ2-1
CDR3aa: CASLVGNYNEQFF

v_gene: TRBV15
j_gene: TRBJ2-3
CDR3aa: CATSRPQGRTDTQYF

v_gene: TRBV11-2
j_gene: TRBJ2-5
CDR3aa: CASSPPNVAKALETQYF

v_gene: TRBV20-1
j_gene: TRBJ2-3
CDR3aa: CSARGRLAGVSPFTQYF

v_gene: TRBV12-3/TRBV12-4
j_gene: TRBJ2-5
CDR3aa: CASSPTDSQETQYF

v_gene: TRBV7-2
j_gene: TRBJ1-5
CDR3aa: CASSLGTRGREFEPQHF

v_gene: TRBV29-1
j_gene: TRBJ1-1
CDR3aa: CSSHGSSEGNTEAFF